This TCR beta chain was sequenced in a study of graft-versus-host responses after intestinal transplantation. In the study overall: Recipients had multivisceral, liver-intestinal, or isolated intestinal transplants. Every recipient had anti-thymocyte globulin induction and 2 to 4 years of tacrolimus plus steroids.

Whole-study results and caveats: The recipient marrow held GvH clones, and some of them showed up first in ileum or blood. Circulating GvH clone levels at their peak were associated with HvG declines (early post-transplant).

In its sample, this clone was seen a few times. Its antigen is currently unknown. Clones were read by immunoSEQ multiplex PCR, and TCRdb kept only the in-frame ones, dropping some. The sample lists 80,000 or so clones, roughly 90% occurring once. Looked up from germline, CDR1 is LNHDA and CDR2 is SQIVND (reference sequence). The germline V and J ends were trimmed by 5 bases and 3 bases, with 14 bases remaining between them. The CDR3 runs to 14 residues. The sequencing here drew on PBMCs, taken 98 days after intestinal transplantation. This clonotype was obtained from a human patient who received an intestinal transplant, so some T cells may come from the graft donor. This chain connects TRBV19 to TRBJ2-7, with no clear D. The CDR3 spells CASSLTPRHYEQYF. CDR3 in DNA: TGTGCCAGTAGTTTGACACCCAGACACTACGAGCAGTACTTC.